A selection of T cell receptor beta chains follows, all from one sample in a study of cytomegalovirus exposure and HLA in healthy donors. The repertoire was sequenced with immunoSEQ multiplex PCR; TCRdb's copy has only in-frame clones and lacks some. Of around 220,000 clones in the sample, 65% to 75% are singletons; the top ten hold under 2%. Sequencing was performed on PBMCs. These receptors all stem from a woman aged 25-40 years in good health and CMV-seronegative. CDR3s include the opening cysteine and the closing phenylalanine or tryptophan. Fields, in order: D gene, V gene, J gene, clone size, CDR3 protein, CDR3 DNA. A D gene is named only where the DNA matches it firmly. Clone size is shown for a subset of rows, as once, few, many or a class of expanded clone.

>TRBD1|TRBV7-9|TRBJ1-4|.
CASSTDRGASEKLFF
TGTGCCAGCAGTACGGACAGGGGTGCCTCTGAAAAACTGTTTTTT
>TRBD1|TRBV27|TRBJ1-1|once
CASSTHPGQGLTEAFF
TGTGCCAGCAGTACCCATCCGGGACAGGGTCTCACTGAAGCTTTCTTT
>.|TRBV6-1|TRBJ1-1|.
CASSSRRNTEAFF
TGTGCCAGCAGTTCGCGGAGAAACACTGAAGCTTTCTTT
>TRBD2|TRBV2|TRBJ2-2|.
CASRGEGYGTGELFF
TGTGCCAGCAGGGGGGAGGGTTATGGCACCGGGGAGCTGTTTTTT
>.|TRBV5-1|TRBJ2-7|few
CASSFGGDYEQYF
TGCGCCAGCAGCTTCGGGGGAGACTACGAGCAGTACTTC
>TRBD1|TRBV7-9|TRBJ2-4|.
CASSSGTGEYF
TGTGCCAGCAGCTCAGGGACAGGGGAGTACTTC
>TRBD1|TRBV11-2|TRBJ2-1|once
CASSKDRVSEQFF
TGTGCCAGCAGCAAAGACAGGGTATCTGAGCAGTTCTTC
>.|TRBV7-2|TRBJ1-1|.
CASSPTRQNTEAFF
TGTGCCAGCAGCCCTACCAGACAGAACACTGAAGCTTTCTTT
>TRBD1|TRBV5-1|TRBJ1-1|many
CASSSPPGQLNTEAFF
TGCGCCAGCAGCTCCCCTCCGGGACAGCTGAACACTGAAGCTTTCTTT
>.|TRBV6-1|TRBJ1-5|.
CASSETGGYQPQHF
TGTGCCAGCAGTGAAACCGGGGGGTATCAGCCCCAGCATTTT
>TRBD1|TRBV2|TRBJ2-4|.
CASSEGEQGEFKYF
TGTGCCAGCAGTGAAGGGGAGCAGGGGGAGTTTAAGTACTTC
>TRBD1|TRBV5-1|TRBJ2-3|.
CASSRQGGSTDTQYF
TGCGCCAGCAGCAGACAGGGGGGGAGCACAGATACGCAGTATTTT
>TRBD1|TRBV5-4|TRBJ1-1|.
CASSFYQGAGTEAFF
TGTGCCAGCAGCTTCTATCAGGGGGCGGGAACTGAAGCTTTCTTT
>TRBD1|TRBV5-8|TRBJ1-1|few
CASSYLDRDTEAFF
TGTGCCAGCAGCTACCTGGACAGGGACACTGAAGCTTTCTTT
>.|TRBV21-1|TRBJ1-2|.
CASSKDEHRVTPNYGYTF
TGTGCCAGCAGCAAAGACGAACACAGAGTTACTCCTAACTATGGCTACACCTTC
>TRBD1|TRBV7-9|TRBJ1-5|.
CALGTDSNQPQHF
TGTGCCTTAGGGACAGATAGCAATCAGCCCCAGCATTTT
>TRBD2|TRBV9|TRBJ2-7|.
CASSVIAGGEAEQYF
TGTGCCAGCAGCGTCATCGCGGGGGGGGAAGCTGAGCAGTACTTC
>.|TRBV30|TRBJ1-5|.
CACGRRTNQPQHF
TGTGCCTGTGGGAGGAGAACAAATCAGCCCCAGCATTTT
>.|TRBV19|TRBJ1-2|.
CASQGGGSYGYTF
TGTGCCAGTCAAGGTGGAGGGTCCTATGGCTACACCTTC
>.|TRBV4-1|TRBJ2-7|.
CASSLSGDTTYEQYF
TGCGCCAGCAGCCTAAGTGGGGACACCACCTACGAGCAGTACTTC
>.|TRBV6-1|TRBJ1-1|once
CASLIGLNTEAFF
TGTGCCAGCCTAATTGGGCTGAACACTGAAGCTTTCTTT
>.|TRBV6-1|TRBJ2-1|.
CASGEWTQDNEQFF
TGTGCCAGCGGTGAGTGGACTCAAGACAATGAGCAGTTCTTC
>.|TRBV18|TRBJ1-3|.
CASSRGLAVDTIYF
TGTGCCAGCTCCCGCGGATTGGCAGTGGACACCATATATTTT
>TRBD1|TRBV5-1|TRBJ1-2|.
CASSPGGRGGYTF
TGCGCCAGCAGCCCAGGGGGCCGGGGCGGCTACACCTTC
>TRBD2|TRBV9|TRBJ2-1|.
CASSDGTSSYNEQFF
TGTGCCAGCAGCGACGGGACTAGCTCCTACAATGAGCAGTTCTTC
>.|TRBV4-1|TRBJ2-7|few
CASSQDARLSYEQYF
TGCGCCAGCAGCCAAGATGCGAGACTCTCCTACGAGCAGTACTTC